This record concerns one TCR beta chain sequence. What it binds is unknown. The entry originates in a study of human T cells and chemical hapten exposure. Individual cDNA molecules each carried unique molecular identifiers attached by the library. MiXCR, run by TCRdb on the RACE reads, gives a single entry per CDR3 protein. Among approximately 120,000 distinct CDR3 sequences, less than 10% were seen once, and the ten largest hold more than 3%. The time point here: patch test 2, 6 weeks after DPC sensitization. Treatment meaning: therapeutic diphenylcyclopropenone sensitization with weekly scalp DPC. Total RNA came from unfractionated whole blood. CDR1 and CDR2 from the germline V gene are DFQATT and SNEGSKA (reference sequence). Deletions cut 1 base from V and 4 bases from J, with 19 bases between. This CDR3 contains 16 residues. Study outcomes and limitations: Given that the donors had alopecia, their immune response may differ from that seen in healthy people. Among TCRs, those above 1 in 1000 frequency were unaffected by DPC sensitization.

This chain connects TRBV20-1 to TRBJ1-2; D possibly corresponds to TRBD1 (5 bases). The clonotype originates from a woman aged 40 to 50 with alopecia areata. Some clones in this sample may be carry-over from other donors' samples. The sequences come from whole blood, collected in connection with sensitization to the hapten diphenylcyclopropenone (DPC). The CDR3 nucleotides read TGCAGTGCTAGAGCTCCCGGGACCCAAGGGAGCTATGGCTACACCTTC. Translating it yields CSARAPGTQGSYGYTF.